This paragraph reports one T cell receptor beta chain. The antigen remains undetermined. The sample belongs to a study of shared clonotypes between healthy human individuals. About the study: The plates for each donor numbered three CD4 naive, three CD4 memory, two CD8 naive and one CD8 memory. General study results and limits: Four donors shared 4.5% to 6.5% of their naive CD4 clonotypes. The four-donor shared clonotypes exceeded non-shared clonotypes in generation probability, with non-shared ones scoring lower.

Germline CDR1 SNHLY, CDR2 FYNNEI. CDR3 size: 19 residues. For every subset, genomic DNA was evenly distributed across several immunoSEQ plates. Repertoires were generated with immunoSEQ multiplex PCR, while TCRdb's copy carries only in-frame clones and drops some. The sample yields a few hundred thousand clones, roughly 96% seen once. CD8 cells classed as naive were CD45RO-negative and positively selected for CCR7, excluding terminally differentiated effector memory CD45RA+ cells. The sequenced material came from naive CD8+ T cells sorted from blood. The source is a woman under 40 in good health. This sequence joins TRBV2 and TRBJ2-5; TRBD2 aligns across 9 bases. The DNA end lines up better with TRBJ2-7; the J call may be wrong. The CDR3 here is CASIGSLGLREGDTYEQYF. The CDR3, as DNA: TGTGCCAGCATTGGGTCCTTAGGGTTGCGGGAGGGCGATACCTACGAGCAGTACTTC.